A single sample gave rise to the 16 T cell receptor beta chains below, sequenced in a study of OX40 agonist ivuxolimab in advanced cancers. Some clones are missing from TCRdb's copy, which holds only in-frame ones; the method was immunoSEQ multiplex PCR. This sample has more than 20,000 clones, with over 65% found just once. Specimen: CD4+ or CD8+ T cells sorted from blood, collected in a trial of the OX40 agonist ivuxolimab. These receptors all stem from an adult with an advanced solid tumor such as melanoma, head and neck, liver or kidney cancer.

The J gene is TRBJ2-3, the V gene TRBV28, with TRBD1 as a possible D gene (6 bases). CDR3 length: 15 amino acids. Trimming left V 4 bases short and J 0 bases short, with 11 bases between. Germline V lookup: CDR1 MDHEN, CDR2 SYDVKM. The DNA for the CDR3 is TGTGCCAGCAGTTCGGACAGTATAAGCACAGATACGCAGTATTTT. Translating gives CASSSDSISTDTQYF.

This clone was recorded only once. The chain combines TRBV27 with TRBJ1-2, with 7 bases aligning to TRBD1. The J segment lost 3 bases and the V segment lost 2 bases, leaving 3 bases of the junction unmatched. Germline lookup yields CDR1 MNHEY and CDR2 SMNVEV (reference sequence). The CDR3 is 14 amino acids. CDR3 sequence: CASSLAGTDYGYTF. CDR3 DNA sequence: TGTGCCAGCAGTTTAGCGGGGACAGACTATGGCTACACCTTC.

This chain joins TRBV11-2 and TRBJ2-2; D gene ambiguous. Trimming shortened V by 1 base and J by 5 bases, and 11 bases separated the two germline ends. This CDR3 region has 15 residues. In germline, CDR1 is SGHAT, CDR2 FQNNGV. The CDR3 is CASSLAERGTGELFF. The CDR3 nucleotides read TGTGCCAGCAGCTTAGCCGAGCGTGGTACCGGGGAGCTGTTTTTT.

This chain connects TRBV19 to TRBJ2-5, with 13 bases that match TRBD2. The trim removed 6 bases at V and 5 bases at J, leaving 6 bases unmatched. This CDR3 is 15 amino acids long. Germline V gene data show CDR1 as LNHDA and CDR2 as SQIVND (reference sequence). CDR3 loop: CASRGLAGSAETQYF. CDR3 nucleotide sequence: TGTGCCAGTAGGGGACTAGCGGGGTCTGCGGAGACCCAGTACTTC. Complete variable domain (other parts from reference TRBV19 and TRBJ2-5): DGGITQSPKYLFRKEGQNVTLSCEQNLNHDAMYWYRQDPGQGLRLIYYSQIVNDFQKGDIAEGYSVSREKKESFPLTVTSAQKNPTAFYLCASRGLAGSAETQYFGPGTRLLVL.

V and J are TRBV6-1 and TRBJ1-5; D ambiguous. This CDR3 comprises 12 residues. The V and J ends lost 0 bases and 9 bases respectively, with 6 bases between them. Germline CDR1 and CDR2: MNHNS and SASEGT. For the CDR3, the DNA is TGTGCCAGCAGTGAAGCAGGGATGCCCCAGCATTTT. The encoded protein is CASSEAGMPQHF.

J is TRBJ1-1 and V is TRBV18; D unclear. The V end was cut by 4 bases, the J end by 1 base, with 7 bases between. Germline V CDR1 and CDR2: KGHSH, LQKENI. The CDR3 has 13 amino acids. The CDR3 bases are TGTGCCAGCTCACTACGGGGGAACACTGAAGCTTTCTTT. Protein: CASSLRGNTEAFF. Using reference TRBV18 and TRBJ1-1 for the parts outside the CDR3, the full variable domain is NAGVMQNPRHLVRRRGQEARLRCSPMKGHSHVYWYRQLPEEGLKFMVYLQKENIIDESGMPKERFSAEFPKEGPSILRIQQVVRGDSAAYFCASSLRGNTEAFFGQGTRLTVV.

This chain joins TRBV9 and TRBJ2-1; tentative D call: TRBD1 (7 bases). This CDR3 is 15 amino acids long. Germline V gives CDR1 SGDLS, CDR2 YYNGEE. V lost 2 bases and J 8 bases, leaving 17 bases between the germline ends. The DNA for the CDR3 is TGTGCCAGCAGCGTCAGGGGGGTTATAGGCGATGAGCAGTTCTTC. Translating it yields CASSVRGVIGDEQFF.

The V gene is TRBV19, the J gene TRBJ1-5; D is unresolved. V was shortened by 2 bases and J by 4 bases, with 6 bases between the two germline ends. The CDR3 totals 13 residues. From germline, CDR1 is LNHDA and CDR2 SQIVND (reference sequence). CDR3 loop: CASSIRGNQPQHF. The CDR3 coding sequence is TGTGCCAGTAGTATAAGAGGGAATCAGCCCCAGCATTTT.

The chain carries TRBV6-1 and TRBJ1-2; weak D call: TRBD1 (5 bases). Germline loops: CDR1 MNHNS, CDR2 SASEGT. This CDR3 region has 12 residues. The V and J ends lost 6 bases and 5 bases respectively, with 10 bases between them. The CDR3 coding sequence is TGTGCCAGCAGCCAGGGCCTGTATGGCTACACCTTC. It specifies CASSQGLYGYTF.

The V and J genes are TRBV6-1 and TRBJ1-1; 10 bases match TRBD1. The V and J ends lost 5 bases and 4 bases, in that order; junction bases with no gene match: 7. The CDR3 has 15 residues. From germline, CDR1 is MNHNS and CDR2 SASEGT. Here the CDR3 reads CASSPYRDRGTEAFF. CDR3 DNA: TGTGCCAGCAGTCCCTACCGGGACAGGGGCACTGAAGCTTTCTTT.

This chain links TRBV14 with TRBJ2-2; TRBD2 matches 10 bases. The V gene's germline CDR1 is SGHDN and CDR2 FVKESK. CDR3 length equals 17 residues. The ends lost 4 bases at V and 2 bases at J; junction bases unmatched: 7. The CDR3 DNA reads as TGTGCCAGCAGCCTAAGGGCTAGCGGGGGAAACACCGGGGAGCTGTTTTTT. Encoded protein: CASSLRASGGNTGELFF.

CDR3 sequence: CASRGQGYEQYF. Here the CDR3 DNA reads TGTGCCAGCAGGGGACAGGGCTACGAGCAGTACTTC. V usage is TRBV27 and J usage is TRBJ2-5; TRBD1 matches 9 bases. Matching the DNA end better, TRBJ2-7 makes the J call doubtful. CDR3 length: 12 residues. Germline CDR1 MNHEY, CDR2 SMNVEV (reference sequence).

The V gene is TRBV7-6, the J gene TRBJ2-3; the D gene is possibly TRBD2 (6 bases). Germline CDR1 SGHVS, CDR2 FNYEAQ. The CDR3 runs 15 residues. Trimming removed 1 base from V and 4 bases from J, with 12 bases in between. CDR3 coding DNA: TGTGCCAGCAGCTTAGTGGTCGGGGGAGCAGATACGCAGTATTTT. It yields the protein CASSLVVGGADTQYF.

CDR3 DNA sequence: TGTGCCAGCAGCTCCGGGGGTCGCTATGGCTACACCTTC. It yields the protein CASSSGGRYGYTF. The chain employs TRBV11-3 and TRBJ1-2; D possibly corresponds to TRBD1 (5 bases). CDR3 size: 13 residues. The V and J ends lost 4 bases and 4 bases respectively, with 10 bases between them. Germline CDR1 is SGHNT and CDR2 is YENEEA. Variable domain in full (rest from reference TRBV11-3 and TRBJ1-2): EAGVVQSPRYKIIEKKQPVAFWCNPISGHNTLYWYLQNLGQGPELLIRYENEEAVDDSQLPKDRFSAERLKGVDSTLKIQPAELGDSAVYLCASSSGGRYGYTFGSGTRLTVV.

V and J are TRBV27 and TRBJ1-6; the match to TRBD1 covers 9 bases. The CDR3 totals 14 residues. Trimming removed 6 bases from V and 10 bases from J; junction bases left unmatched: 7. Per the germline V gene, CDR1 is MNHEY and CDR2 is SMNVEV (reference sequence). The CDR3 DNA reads TGTGCCAGCAGCCCGGACAGGGGAAGGTCACCCCTCCACTTT. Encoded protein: CASSPDRGRSPLHF.

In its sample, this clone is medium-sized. The CDR3: CASSAGTGTDAYEQYF. CDR3 bases: TGTGCCAGCAGCGCTGGGACCGGGACGGACGCCTACGAGCAGTACTTC. The chain is built from TRBV6-6 and TRBJ2-7; tentatively, D is TRBD1 or TRBD2 (5 bases each). V gave up 6 bases and J gave up 2 bases, with 20 bases separating them. The CDR3 is 16 residues long. Germline loops: CDR1 MNHNY, CDR2 SVGAGI (reference sequence).